The 9 T cell receptor beta chains in this list originate from one sample, sequenced in a study of cytomegalovirus exposure and HLA in healthy donors (dated by TCRdb to 2016 to 2017). Receptor libraries were prepared by the immunoSEQ multiplex PCR assay. A mixture of 60 forward primers for TCR Vbeta segments and 13 reverse primers for TCR Jbeta segments was used in the multiplex PCR. TCRdb holds this immuneACCESS table with in-frame rearrangements only. Some clones are missing; in checked studies, unresolved V genes explain under half, and the rest has no known cause. This sample lists some 62,000 clones; about 89% were detected once. Roughly 1.5% of the sample goes to the ten largest clones. The sample taken for sequencing was PBMCs. The source is a man aged 18 to 30 in good health and CMV-seronegative.

The chain combines TRBV6-5 with TRBJ1-1; TRBD1 matches at 8 bases. This CDR3 has 12 amino acids. Losses at the gene ends were 9 bases for V and 4 bases for J; bases not matched to a gene: 4. CDR1 is MNHEY and CDR2 is SVGAGI in the germline V gene. The CDR3 spells CASYTGGTEAFF. The CDR3 DNA is TGTGCCAGTTATACAGGGGGCACTGAAGCTTTCTTT.

The chain employs TRBV4-1 and TRBJ2-2; 8 nucleotides match TRBD1. The CDR3 extends over 16 amino acids. The J segment lost 5 bases and the V segment lost 0 bases, leaving 5 bases of the junction unmatched. Germline assignment: CDR1 MGHRA and CDR2 YSYEKL. The CDR3 sequence: CASSQDARGRTGELFF. In nucleotides, the CDR3 is TGCGCCAGCAGCCAAGATGCCAGGGGGCGTACCGGGGAGCTGTTTTTT.

Here the CDR3 reads CASSTTDSNQPQHF. In DNA form, the CDR3 reads TGTGCCAGCAGTACCACAGATAGCAATCAGCCCCAGCATTTT. This chain links TRBV2 with TRBJ1-5; D unclear. V lost 5 bases, J lost 0 bases, and 8 bases lay in between. The CDR3 is 14 amino acids. Germline CDR1 SNHLY, CDR2 FYNNEI.

V is TRBV27 and J is TRBJ1-2; 10 nucleotides match TRBD1. Germline assignment: CDR1 MNHEY and CDR2 SMNVEV (reference sequence). CDR3 length: 12 amino acids. The J segment lost 10 bases and the V segment lost 8 bases, leaving 7 bases of the junction unmatched. The CDR3 spells CASGGDRGIYTF. In DNA, the CDR3 is TGTGCCAGCGGGGGGGACAGGGGCATCTACACCTTC.

Only one count was recorded for this clone. This rearrangement joins TRBV30 to TRBJ1-3, with D perhaps TRBD1 (5 bases). V was shortened by 2 bases and J by 4 bases, with 12 bases between the two germline ends. There are 14 residues in the CDR3. Germline CDR1 GTSNPN, CDR2 SVGIG (reference sequence). CDR3 protein: CAWSSGATGNTIYF. The CDR3 bases are TGTGCCTGGAGTAGTGGGGCGACCGGAAACACCATATATTTT.

V is TRBV7-9 and J is TRBJ1-4; D is uncertain. The CDR3 is 15 amino acids. In germline, CDR1 is SEHNR, CDR2 FQNEAQ (reference sequence). V lost 5 bases and J lost 0, with 10 bases in between. The CDR3 bases are TGTGCCAGCAGCCCTCGGGTTGCAACTAATGAAAAACTGTTTTTT. Translation gives CASSPRVATNEKLFF.

This chain uses TRBV15 with TRBJ2-4; D possibly corresponds to TRBD2 (7 bases). This CDR3 region has 14 residues. CDR1 is LNHNV and CDR2 is YYDKDF in the germline V gene (reference sequence). The V gene lost 0 bases and the J gene lost 9 bases, with 12 bases spanning the gap. The CDR3 DNA is TGTGCCACCAGCAGAGAGGCAGGGGAGGGCATTCAGTACTTC. Translation gives CATSREAGEGIQYF.

This clone was recorded a few times. The chain employs TRBV4-1 and TRBJ2-1; tentative D call: TRBD2 (5 bases). V lost 1 base, J lost 5 bases, and 9 bases lay in between. The CDR3 totals 14 residues. Germline V gene lookup returns CDR1 MGHRA and CDR2 YSYEKL. The CDR3 spells CASSQAPSNNEQFF. The CDR3 coding sequence is TGCGCCAGCAGCCAAGCGCCTAGCAACAATGAGCAGTTCTTC.

The rearrangement joins TRBV10-1 to TRBJ2-3; 11 nucleotides match TRBD1. From germline, CDR1 is WNHNN and CDR2 SYGVQD (reference sequence). This CDR3 region has 15 residues. J gave up 4 bases and V 2 bases, and 2 bases lay outside the gene matches. CDR3 region: CASSEGTGGPDTQYF. In DNA, the CDR3 is TGCGCCAGCAGTGAGGGGACAGGGGGACCAGATACGCAGTATTTT.